One and the same sample provided the 20 T cell receptor beta chains below, sequenced in a study of CD8 T cells in Susac syndrome. When the RNA was reverse transcribed, random hexamers were used with an input of roughly 0.45 to 1 ug. Via MiXCR, TCRdb re-called the immunoSEQ multiplex PCR reads, giving one row per CDR3 protein. This sample has about 440,000 distinct CDR3 sequences; roughly 85% occur once, and the top ten carry roughly 0.11%. Sequenced: CD8+ T cells from PBMCs. The receptors originated from a human donor with multiple sclerosis.

J is TRBJ1-2 and V is TRBV7-9; no definite D call. CDR1 and CDR2 (germline): SEHNR, FQNEAQ (reference sequence). The CDR3 totals 13 residues. V was cut by 1 base and J by 6 bases, with 9 bases left in between. This CDR3 reads CASSLVGRDGYTF. The DNA for the CDR3 is TGTGCCAGCAGCTTAGTCGGTCGGGATGGCTACACCTTC.

This clonotype was observed once. The chain carries TRBV4-1 and TRBJ1-1, with no clear D. This CDR3 spans 16 amino acids. The V and J ends lost 0 bases and 4 bases respectively, with 15 bases between them. Looked up from germline, CDR1 is MGHRA and CDR2 is YSYEKL. In nucleotides, the CDR3 is TGCGCCAGCAGCCAAGAGATCCGGGCGACTCTCACTGAAGCTTTCTTT. This sequence encodes CASSQEIRATLTEAFF.

This rearrangement joins TRBV28 to TRBJ2-7, with D uncertain. The CDR3 contains 12 residues. The V gene's germline CDR1 is MDHEN and CDR2 SYDVKM. V shed 3 bases and J shed 4 bases, with 7 bases lying between them. CDR3 loop: CASSFSHYEQYF. In DNA form, the CDR3 reads TGTGCCAGCAGTTTTTCCCATTACGAGCAGTACTTC.

This clonotype was seen a single time. The chain recombines TRBV5-1 with TRBJ2-5; 14 bases line up with TRBD2. The trim removed 0 bases at V and 3 bases at J, leaving 4 bases unmatched. The germline V gene has CDR1 SGHRS and CDR2 YFSETQ. The CDR3 sequence is 17 residues long. CDR3 sequence (DNA): TGCGCCAGCAGCTTGGGACTAGCGGGAGGGGACGAAGAGACCCAGTACTTC. It encodes CASSLGLAGGDEETQYF.

This chain joins TRBV9 and TRBJ1-2; maybe TRBD1 (6 bases). The CDR3 consists of 13 residues. V lost 4 bases and J 6 bases, leaving 13 bases between the germline ends. The germline gives CDR1 SGDLS, CDR2 YYNGEE. CDR3 in amino acids: CASSPARTDGYTF. The DNA of the CDR3 is TGTGCCAGCAGCCCCGCCCGGACAGATGGCTACACCTTC. Based on the CDR3 plus reference TRBV9 and TRBJ1-2, the full variable domain is DSGVTQTPKHLITATGQRVTLRCSPRSGDLSVYWYQQSLDQGLQFLIQYYNGEERAKGNILERFSAQQFPDLHSELNLSSLELGDSALYFCASSPARTDGYTFGSGTRLTVV.

This chain uses TRBV28 with TRBJ2-7, with TRBD2 identical over 10 bases. From germline, CDR1 is MDHEN and CDR2 SYDVKM. There are 21 residues in the CDR3. With V trimmed by 6 bases and J by 4 bases, 27 bases remained unmatched. The CDR3 protein is CASSLPGRGLRDSGRRYEQYF. DNA for the CDR3: TGTGCCAGCAGCCTACCCGGGAGGGGGCTAAGGGATAGCGGGAGGAGGTACGAGCAGTACTTC.

This sequence joins TRBV28 and TRBJ2-2; tentative D call: TRBD2 (6 bases). The ends were cut back, 3 bases at V and 0 bases at J, with 20 bases in the middle. This CDR3 has 19 residues. Germline loops: CDR1 MDHEN, CDR2 SYDVKM. CDR3 in amino acids: CASSFEETIADTNTGELFF. CDR3 DNA sequence: TGTGCCAGCAGTTTTGAGGAAACCATAGCGGATACGAACACCGGGGAGCTGTTTTTT.

V is TRBV27 and J is TRBJ2-1, with 7 bases that match TRBD2. The V gene's germline CDR1 is MNHEY and CDR2 SMNVEV (reference sequence). V shed 1 base, J shed 1 base, and the junction held 4 bases outside the gene matches. The CDR3 loop spans 16 amino acids. The CDR3 DNA follows: TGTGCCAGCAGTTTATTCCCGCGGGAGTCCTACAATGAGCAGTTCTTC. Residues: CASSLFPRESYNEQFF.

This chain joins TRBV29-1 and TRBJ1-1, with TRBD1 matching 10 bases. Germline V lookup: CDR1 SQVTM, CDR2 ANQGSEA. V dropped 7 bases and J dropped 0; count of bases not matched to a gene: 2. The CDR3 is 13 amino acids. CDR3 coding DNA: TGCAGCGCCGGGACAGGGGTGAACACTGAAGCTTTCTTT. Translated, it gives CSAGTGVNTEAFF.

The CDR3 nucleotides are TGTGCCAGCAGCTCGACTAGCGGGGGGACAAGCTCCTACGAGCAGTACTTC. It translates to CASSSTSGGTSSYEQYF. The chain links TRBV7-9 to TRBJ2-7; 13 bases fit TRBD2. Germline CDR1 is SEHNR and CDR2 is FQNEAQ (reference sequence). The CDR3 has 17 amino acids. With 4 bases clipped from V and 0 bases from J, the junction kept 6 bases outside the gene matches.

The chain couples TRBV24-1 to TRBJ2-2, with 8 bases identical to TRBD1. The CDR3 spans 15 residues. The germline gives CDR1 KGHDR, CDR2 SFDVKD. J was trimmed by 3 bases and V by 2 bases; bases with no gene match: 1. CDR3 in DNA: TGTGCCACCAGTGATTCGACAGGGGACACCGGGGAGCTGTTTTTT. This gives the protein CATSDSTGDTGELFF.

As DNA, the CDR3 is TGTGCCAGTAGTATAGGACGGACCTATGGCTACACCTTC. This gives the protein CASSIGRTYGYTF. V gene TRBV19 combines with J gene TRBJ1-2; no clear D gene. This CDR3 spans 13 amino acids. Germline assignment: CDR1 LNHDA and CDR2 SQIVND (reference sequence). Trimming shortened V by 1 base and J by 4 bases, and 7 bases separated the two germline ends.

V and J are TRBV12-3 or TRBV12-4 and TRBJ2-1; 9 bases match TRBD1. The CDR3 is made up of 17 amino acids. Trimming cost V 3 bases and J 5 bases; bases outside gene matches: 11. CDR3 DNA: TGTGCCAGCAGTTTCCTTACCCGGGACAGGGTCGACAATGAGCAGTTCTTC. Protein: CASSFLTRDRVDNEQFF.

This chain uses TRBV24-1 with TRBJ2-3; 8 bases line up with TRBD2. The V segment lost 3 bases and the J segment 7 bases; nucleotides outside the gene matches: 11. Germline V gives CDR1 KGHDR, CDR2 SFDVKD. This CDR3 comprises 16 residues. Written as DNA, the CDR3 is TGTGCCACCAGTGATGGAGCGGGAGCCCGCCCAAATACGCAGTATTTT. Its translation: CATSDGAGARPNTQYF.

This chain uses TRBV20-1 with TRBJ2-3, with D maybe TRBD2 (5 bases). Trimming removed 4 bases at V and 2 bases at J, with 19 bases between. This CDR3 spans 16 amino acids. In germline, CDR1 is DFQATT, CDR2 SNEGSKA (reference sequence). The CDR3 spells CSATRVGATSTDTQYF. The DNA for the CDR3 is TGCAGTGCTACGAGGGTGGGAGCGACCTCCACAGATACGCAGTATTTT.

The rearrangement joins TRBV11-3 to TRBJ2-1, with 10 bases identical to TRBD1. This CDR3 has 15 amino acids. Germline V gives CDR1 SGHNT, CDR2 YENEEA. The junction had 5 bases not matched to a gene; V was cut back by 4 bases and J by 5 bases. DNA of the CDR3: TGTGCCAGCAGCTCCCGGGACAGGGGTGACAATGAGCAGTTCTTC. This codes for CASSSRDRGDNEQFF.

This clonotype was counted a single time. The chain uses TRBV9 and TRBJ2-1; 11 bases are a match to TRBD2. This CDR3 spans 18 amino acids. The V gene's germline CDR1 is SGDLS and CDR2 YYNGEE. V shed 3 bases and J 5 bases; nucleotides not matched to a gene: 13. The CDR3 bases are TGTGCCAGCAGCGCCCGACTTCCCGCTAGCGGGGGGAACAATGAGCAGTTCTTC. It yields the protein CASSARLPASGGNNEQFF.

This clonotype has a handful of counts. This sequence joins TRBV7-9 and TRBJ1-1, with D perhaps matching TRBD1 (5 bases). This CDR3 is 15 amino acids long. Germline CDR1 SEHNR, CDR2 FQNEAQ (reference sequence). V lost 1 base and J 1 base, leaving 10 bases between the germline ends. The CDR3 spells CASSLVQGGNTEAFF. CDR3 bases: TGTGCCAGCAGCTTAGTCCAGGGCGGGAACACTGAAGCTTTCTTT.

J is TRBJ1-2 and V is TRBV5-6; maybe TRBD1 (5 bases). Trimming left V 3 bases short and J 8 bases short, with 14 bases between. CDR3 length: 13 residues. Per the germline V gene, CDR1 is SGHDT and CDR2 is YYEEEE. CDR3 coding DNA: TGTGCCAGCAGCTCGTCCGGGACCTGGGGCTACACCTTC. Protein product: CASSSSGTWGYTF.

The V gene is TRBV27, the J gene TRBJ2-3, with 8 nucleotides matching TRBD2. The V segment lost 3 bases and the J segment 2 bases; nucleotides outside the gene matches: 4. From germline, CDR1 is MNHEY and CDR2 SMNVEV (reference sequence). The CDR3 extends over 15 amino acids. The CDR3 loop reads CASSFWRGDTDTQYF. The CDR3 DNA is TGTGCCAGCAGTTTCTGGCGGGGGGACACAGATACGCAGTATTTT.